This T cell receptor (beta chain) was recorded in a study of vaccination effects on CD4 cells after COVID-19. Culture lasted 10 days before CD4+ T cell isolation. Concerning this clone itself: The antigen remains unidentified.

Sequenced by immunoSEQ multiplex PCR; TCRdb stores in-frame clones only, minus some. This table has approximately 58,000 clones, roughly 80% appearing once. After removal of 0 bases from V and 3 bases from J, the junction contained 5 bases not matched to a gene. Germline CDR1 reads SGHNT; CDR2 reads YYREEE (reference sequence). The CDR3 spans 16 residues. The starting material was CD4+ T cells from PBMCs cultured without peptide, obtained before COVID-19 vaccination. The chain joins TRBV5-4 to TRBJ1-3; 8 bases map to TRBD1. This TCR derives from a human donor who received a COVID-19 vaccine. The CDR3 here is CASSLGGQGFGNTIYF. The CDR3 nucleotides are TGTGCCAGCAGCTTGGGTGGACAGGGCTTTGGAAACACCATATATTTT.